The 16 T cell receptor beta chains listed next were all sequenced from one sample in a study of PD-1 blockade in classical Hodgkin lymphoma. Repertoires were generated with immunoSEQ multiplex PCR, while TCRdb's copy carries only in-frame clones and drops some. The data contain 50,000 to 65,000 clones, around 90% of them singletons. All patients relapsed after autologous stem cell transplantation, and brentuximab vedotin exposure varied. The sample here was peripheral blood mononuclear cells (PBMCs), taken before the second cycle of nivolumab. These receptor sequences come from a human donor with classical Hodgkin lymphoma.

The CDR3 DNA reads TGCGCCAGCAGCTTGGATCGGGGGGCCGGAAATGAGCAGTTCTTC. Translated, it gives CASSLDRGAGNEQFF. The genes are TRBV5-1 and TRBJ2-1; D is possibly TRBD2 (7 bases). The CDR3 has 15 amino acids. Germline CDR1 SGHRS, CDR2 YFSETQ. Trimming took off 0 bases at V and 7 bases at J, with 14 bases between the two ends.

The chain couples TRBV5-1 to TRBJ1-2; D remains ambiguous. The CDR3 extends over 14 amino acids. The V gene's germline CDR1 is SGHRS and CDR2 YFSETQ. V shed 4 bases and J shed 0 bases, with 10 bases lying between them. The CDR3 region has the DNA TGCGCCAGCAGCCCCATTCAGGCTAACTATGGCTACACCTTC. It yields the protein CASSPIQANYGYTF. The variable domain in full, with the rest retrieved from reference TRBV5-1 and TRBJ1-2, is KAGVTQTPRYLIKTRGQQVTLSCSPISGHRSVSWYQQTPGQGLQFLFEYFSETQRNKGNFPGRFSGRQFSNSRSEMNVSTLELGDSALYLCASSPIQANYGYTFGSGTRLTVV.

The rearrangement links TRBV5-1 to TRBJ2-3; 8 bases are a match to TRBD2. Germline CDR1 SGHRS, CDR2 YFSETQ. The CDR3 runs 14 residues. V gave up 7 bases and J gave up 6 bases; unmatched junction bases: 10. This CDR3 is CASEERGIRDTQYF. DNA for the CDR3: TGCGCCAGCGAAGAGCGGGGGATCCGGGATACGCAGTATTTT.

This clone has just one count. The CDR3 DNA reads TGCGCCAGCAGCTTGGGTGACGAGCAGTACTTC. Protein product: CASSLGDEQYF. The chain is built from TRBV5-1 and TRBJ2-7, with D unresolved. Trimming left V 0 bases short and J 5 bases short, with 3 bases between. Germline CDR1 reads SGHRS; CDR2 reads YFSETQ. This CDR3 region has 11 residues.

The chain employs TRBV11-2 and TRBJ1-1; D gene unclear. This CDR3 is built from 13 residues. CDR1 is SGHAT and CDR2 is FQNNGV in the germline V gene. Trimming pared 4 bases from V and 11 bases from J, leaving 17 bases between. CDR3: CASSSIRVFGAFF. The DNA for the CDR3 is TGTGCCAGCAGCTCCATCAGAGTTTTCGGGGCTTTCTTT.

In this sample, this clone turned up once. The CDR3 nucleotides are TGTGCCAGCAGGGGGGGGCCACGGAATTCTAGGGAGCAGTACTTC. Translating it yields CASRGGPRNSREQYF. The chain carries TRBV7-8 and TRBJ2-7; a weak D match, TRBD2 (7 bases). Between the trimmed V and J ends, which lost 6 bases and 7 bases, there was a span of 22 bases. CDR3 length: 15 amino acids. Germline V gives CDR1 SGHVS, CDR2 FQNEAQ.

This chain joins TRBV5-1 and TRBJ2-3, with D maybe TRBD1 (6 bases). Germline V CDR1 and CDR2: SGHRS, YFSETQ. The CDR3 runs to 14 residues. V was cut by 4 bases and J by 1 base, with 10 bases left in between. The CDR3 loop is CASSTRQGTDTQYF. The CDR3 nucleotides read TGCGCCAGCAGCACCCGACAGGGCACAGATACGCAGTATTTT.

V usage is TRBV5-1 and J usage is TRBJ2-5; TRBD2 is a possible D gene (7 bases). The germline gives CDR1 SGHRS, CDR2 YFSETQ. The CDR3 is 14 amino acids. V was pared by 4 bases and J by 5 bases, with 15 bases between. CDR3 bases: TGCGCCAGCAGCCCTGAGGGGGGGAGGGAGACCCAGTACTTC. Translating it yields CASSPEGGRETQYF.

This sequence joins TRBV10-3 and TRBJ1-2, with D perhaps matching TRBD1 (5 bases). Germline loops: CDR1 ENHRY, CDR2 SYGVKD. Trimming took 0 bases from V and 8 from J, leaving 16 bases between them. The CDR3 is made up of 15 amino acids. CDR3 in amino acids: CAISESWQGIFGYTF. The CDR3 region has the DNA TGTGCCATCAGTGAGTCTTGGCAGGGAATTTTCGGCTACACCTTC.

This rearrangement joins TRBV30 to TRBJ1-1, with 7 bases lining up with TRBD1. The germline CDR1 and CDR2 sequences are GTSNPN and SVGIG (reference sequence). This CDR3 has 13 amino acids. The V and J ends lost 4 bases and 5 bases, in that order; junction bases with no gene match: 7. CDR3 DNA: TGTGCCTGGACTTGGCAGGGGGGAACTGAAGCTTTCTTT. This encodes CAWTWQGGTEAFF. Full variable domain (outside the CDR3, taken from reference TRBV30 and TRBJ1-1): SQTIHQWPATLVQPVGSPLSLECTVEGTSNPNLYWYRQAAGRGLQLLFYSVGIGQISSEVPQNLSASRPQDRQFILSSKKLLLSDSGFYLCAWTWQGGTEAFFGQGTRLTVV.

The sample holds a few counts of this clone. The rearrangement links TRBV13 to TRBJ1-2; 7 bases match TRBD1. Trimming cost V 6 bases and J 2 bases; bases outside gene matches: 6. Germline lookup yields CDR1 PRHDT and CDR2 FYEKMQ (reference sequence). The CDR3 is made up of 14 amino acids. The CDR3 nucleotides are TGTGCCAGCAGGGCAACAGGGGCAAACTATGGCTACACCTTC. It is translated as CASRATGANYGYTF.

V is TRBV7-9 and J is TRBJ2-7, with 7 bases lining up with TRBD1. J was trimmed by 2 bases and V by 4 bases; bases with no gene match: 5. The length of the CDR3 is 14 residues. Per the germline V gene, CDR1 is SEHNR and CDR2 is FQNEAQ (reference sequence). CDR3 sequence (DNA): TGTGCCAGCAGCTCTTCGGGACAGACCTACGAGCAGTACTTC. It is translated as CASSSSGQTYEQYF.

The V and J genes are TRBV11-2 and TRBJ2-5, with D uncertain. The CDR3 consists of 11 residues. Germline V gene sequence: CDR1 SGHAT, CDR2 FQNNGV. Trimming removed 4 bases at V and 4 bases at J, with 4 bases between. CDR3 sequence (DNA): TGTGCCAGCAGCTATGGAGAGACCCAGTACTTC. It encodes CASSYGETQYF.

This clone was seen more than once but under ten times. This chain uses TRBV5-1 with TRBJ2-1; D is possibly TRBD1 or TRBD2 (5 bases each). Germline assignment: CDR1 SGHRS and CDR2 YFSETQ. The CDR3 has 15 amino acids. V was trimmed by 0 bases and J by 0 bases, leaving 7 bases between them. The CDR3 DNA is TGCGCCAGCAGCTTGGAGGGGAGCTCCTACAATGAGCAGTTCTTC. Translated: CASSLEGSSYNEQFF.

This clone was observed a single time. CDR3 sequence (DNA): TGTGCCAGCAGCTTTTTATGGGGAGAGGCGGGCAATCAGCCCCAGCATTTT. Residues: CASSFLWGEAGNQPQHF. The chain has TRBV5-5 and TRBJ1-5; D gene uncertain. The germline V gene encodes CDR1 SGHKS and CDR2 YYEKEE (reference sequence). Trimming removed 2 bases from V and 2 bases from J, with 17 bases in between. The CDR3 has 17 residues.

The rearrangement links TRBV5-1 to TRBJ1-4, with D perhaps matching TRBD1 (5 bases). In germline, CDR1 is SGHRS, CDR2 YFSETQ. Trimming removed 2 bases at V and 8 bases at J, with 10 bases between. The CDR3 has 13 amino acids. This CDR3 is CASSFGQGEKLFF. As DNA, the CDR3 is TGCGCCAGCAGCTTCGGACAAGGGGAAAAACTGTTTTTT.